The T cell receptor beta chain described here comes from a study of technical replicates of blood from a handful of donors. This CDR3 comprises 19 residues. Using immunoSEQ multiplex PCR, the repertoire was profiled, and TCRdb retains in-frame clones only, with some absent. The sample includes about 83,000 clones, about 91% of them seen just once. The sample comprised T cells isolated from PBMCs. The receptor's source is a human donor in good health. The chain combines TRBV1 with TRBJ2-4; TRBD2 is taken as the D call from the table, unchecked against the DNA. TRBV1 is reported as a pseudogene. CDR3 in amino acids: CTSSPLWVAPTLAKNIQYF. The DNA for the CDR3 is TGCACCAGCAGCCCCCTGTGGGTAGCGCCAACCCTAGCCAAAAACATTCAGTACTTC.